This T cell receptor beta chain comes out of a study of human CD8 memory T cell subsets (TCRdb year 2020). In the study overall: To assess how stem-like (TSTEM), progenitor exhausted-like (TPEX) and effector memory CD8+ T cell subsets are clonally related, the TCRbeta repertoires of these three subsets were compared. TCRbeta repertoires were obtained from over five donors, each contributing TSTEM, TPEX and effector memory subsets. Results and caveats for the whole study, not just this receptor: Normalized Shannon-Wiener diversity was similarly high in the TSTEM and TPEX subsets, while the effector memory subsets were comparatively less diverse. Chao1 estimates suggested greater repertoire diversity in TSTEM than in TPEX subsets, potentially reflecting a broader range of specificities. Clonotypes were shared with effector memory cells by both stem-like subsets, but only minimal overlap was found between TSTEM and TPEX repertoires, suggesting distinct antigen spectra. Only TCRbeta chains were sequenced, and the repertoire comparisons were based on roughly 6 donors and tested using paired t-tests with Bonferroni correction.

Density gradient separation was used to isolate peripheral blood mononuclear cells from buffy coats of healthy donors. Negative magnetic separation using EasySep or MojoSort CD8+ T cell isolation kits was how the study enriched total CD8+ T cells. An RNeasy Mini Kit was used to extract total RNA from duplicate vials of 150,000 sorted CD8+ T cells per subset. The PBMCs were used fresh or after being cryopreserved in fetal bovine serum with about 10% DMSO. CD8+ T cell subsets were sorted to purity by fluorescence-activated cell sorting on a FACSAria III. This clonotype was detected ten times or more. There is no known antigen for this receptor. Base qualities were left out, and no much larger clone turns up one base away. A Human TCR Profiling Kit was used to prepare UMI-labeled 5' RACE TCRbeta libraries. Every TCRbeta library was prepared in parallel with an identical number of PCR cycles. In the paper's pipeline: The number of functional CDR3beta clonotypes in each TCRbeta library ranged from 3,000 to 18,000. UMI extraction and consensus assembly used MIGEC 1.2.9, requiring at least three reads per UMI. MiXCR 3.0.3 was used to extract the in-frame CDR3beta repertoires. Each sample was downsampled to 42,000 randomly selected UMIs before diversity metrics were computed in VDJtools 1.2.1. Repertoire overlap metrics D, R and F2 were calculated in VDJtools for the top 3,000 clones of each sample pair. The raw public data were reprocessed by TCRdb itself: fastp quality trimming at Q25, MiXCR clonotype calling, in-frame beta chains only. Under each unique CDR3 protein, matching rows form one entry showing the most common genes and DNA. The V and J calls here are based on TCRdb, not the publication. The sample yields thousands of distinct CDR3 sequences; roughly 3.9% were counted once. The ten largest clonotypes hold about 38% of the sample.

The receptor was derived from a human donor in good health. The sample taken for sequencing was CD8+ T cells from PBMCs.

This receptor has the CDR3 CASSFGDNFYEQYF. The DNA is as follows: TGTGCCAGCAGTTTTGGAGACAACTTCTACGAGCAGTACTTC. The chain uses TRBV27 and TRBJ2-7; the D gene cannot be named for sure. The CDR3 sequence holds 14 residues, the cysteine and phenylalanine included. The retained sequence is limited to the CDR3, 42 bases, with the frame set at the first base. As encoded in the germline V gene (reference sequence), CDR1 is MNHEY while CDR2 is SMNVEV. V sheds 3 bases and J sheds 3 bases, leaving 12 bases between their ends.